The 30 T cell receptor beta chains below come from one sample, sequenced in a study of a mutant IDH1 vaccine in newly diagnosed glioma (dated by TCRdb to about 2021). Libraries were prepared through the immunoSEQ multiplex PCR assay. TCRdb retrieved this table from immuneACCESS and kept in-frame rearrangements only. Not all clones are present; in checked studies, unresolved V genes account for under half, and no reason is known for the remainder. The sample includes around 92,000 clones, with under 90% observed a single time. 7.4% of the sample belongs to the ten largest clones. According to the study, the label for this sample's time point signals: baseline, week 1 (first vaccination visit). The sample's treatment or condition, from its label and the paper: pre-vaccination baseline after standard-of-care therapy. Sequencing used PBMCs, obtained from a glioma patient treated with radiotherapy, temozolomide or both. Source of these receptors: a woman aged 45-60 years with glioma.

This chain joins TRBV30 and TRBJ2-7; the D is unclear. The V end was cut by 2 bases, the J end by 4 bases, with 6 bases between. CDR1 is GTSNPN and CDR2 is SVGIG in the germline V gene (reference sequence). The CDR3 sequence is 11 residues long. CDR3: CAWSLHYEQYF. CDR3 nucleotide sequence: TGTGCCTGGAGTTTACATTACGAGCAGTACTTC.

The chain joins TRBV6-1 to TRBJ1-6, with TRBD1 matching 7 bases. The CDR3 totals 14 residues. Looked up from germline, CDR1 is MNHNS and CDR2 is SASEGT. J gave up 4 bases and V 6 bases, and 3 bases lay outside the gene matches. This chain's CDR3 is CASSLGQYNSPLHF. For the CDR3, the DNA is TGTGCCAGCAGCCTGGGACAGTATAATTCACCCCTCCACTTT.

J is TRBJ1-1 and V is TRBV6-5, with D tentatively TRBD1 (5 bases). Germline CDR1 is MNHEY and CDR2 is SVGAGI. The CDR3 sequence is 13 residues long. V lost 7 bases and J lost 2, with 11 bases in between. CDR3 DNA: TGTGCCAGCACCCCTAGGGGTAACACTGAAGCTTTCTTT. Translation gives CASTPRGNTEAFF.

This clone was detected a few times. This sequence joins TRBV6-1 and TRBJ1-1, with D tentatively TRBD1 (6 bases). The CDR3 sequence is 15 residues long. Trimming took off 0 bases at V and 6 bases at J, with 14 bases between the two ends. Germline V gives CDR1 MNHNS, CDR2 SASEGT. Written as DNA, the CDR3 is TGTGCCAGCAGTGAAGCGTGGGGGGCGCGCTCTGAAGCTTTCTTT. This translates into CASSEAWGARSEAFF.

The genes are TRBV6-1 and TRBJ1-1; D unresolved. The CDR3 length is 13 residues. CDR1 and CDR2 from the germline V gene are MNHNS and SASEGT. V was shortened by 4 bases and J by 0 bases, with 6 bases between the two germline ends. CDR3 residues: CASSAQMNTEAFF. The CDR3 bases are TGTGCCAGCAGTGCCCAAATGAACACTGAAGCTTTCTTT.

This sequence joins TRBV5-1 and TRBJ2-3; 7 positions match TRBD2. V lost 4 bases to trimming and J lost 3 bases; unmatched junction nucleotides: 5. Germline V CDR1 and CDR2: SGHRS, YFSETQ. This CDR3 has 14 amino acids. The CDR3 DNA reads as TGCGCCAGCAGCCTTTCGGGGGGAACAGATACGCAGTATTTT. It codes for CASSLSGGTDTQYF.

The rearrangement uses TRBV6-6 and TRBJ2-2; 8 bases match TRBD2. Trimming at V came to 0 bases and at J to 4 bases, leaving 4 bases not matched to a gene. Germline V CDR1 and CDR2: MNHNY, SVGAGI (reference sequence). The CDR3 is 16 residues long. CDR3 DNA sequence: TGTGCCAGCAGTTACTCCCTAGCGGGTTCCACCGGGGAGCTGTTTTTT. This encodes CASSYSLAGSTGELFF.

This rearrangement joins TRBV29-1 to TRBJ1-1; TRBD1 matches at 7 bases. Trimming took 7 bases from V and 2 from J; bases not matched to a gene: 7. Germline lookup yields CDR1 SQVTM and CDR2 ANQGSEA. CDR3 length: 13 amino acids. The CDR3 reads CSDWDSKNTEAFF. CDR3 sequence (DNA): TGCAGCGATTGGGACAGTAAAAACACTGAAGCTTTCTTT.

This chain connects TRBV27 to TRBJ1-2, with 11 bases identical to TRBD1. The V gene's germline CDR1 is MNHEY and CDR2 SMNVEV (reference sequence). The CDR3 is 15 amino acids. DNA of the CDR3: TGTGACAAAACGGACAGGGGGCTGACTAACTATGGCTACACCTTC. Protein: CDKTDRGLTNYGYTF.

This CDR3 reads CASSPDSYEQYF. The CDR3 DNA reads as TGTGCCAGCAGCCCGGACTCCTACGAGCAGTACTTC. V and J are TRBV9 and TRBJ2-7; D is unresolved. This CDR3 comprises 12 residues. Trimming pared 4 bases from V and 0 bases from J, leaving 5 bases between. The germline CDR1 and CDR2 sequences are SGDLS and YYNGEE.

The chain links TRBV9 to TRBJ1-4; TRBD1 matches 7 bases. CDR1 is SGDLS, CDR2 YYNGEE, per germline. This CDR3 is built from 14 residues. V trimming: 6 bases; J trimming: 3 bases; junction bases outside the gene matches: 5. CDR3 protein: CASNLGQPNEKLFF. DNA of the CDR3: TGTGCCAGCAATCTGGGACAGCCTAATGAAAAACTGTTTTTT. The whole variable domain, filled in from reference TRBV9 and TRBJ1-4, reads DSGVTQTPKHLITATGQRVTLRCSPRSGDLSVYWYQQSLDQGLQFLIQYYNGEERAKGNILERFSAQQFPDLHSELNLSSLELGDSALYFCASNLGQPNEKLFFGSGTQLSVL.

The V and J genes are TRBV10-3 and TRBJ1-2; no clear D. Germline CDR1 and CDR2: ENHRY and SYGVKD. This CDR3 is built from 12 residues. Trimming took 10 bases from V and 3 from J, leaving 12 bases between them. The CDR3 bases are TGTGCCACCCAAAAGGAGGACTATGGCTACACCTTC. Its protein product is CATQKEDYGYTF.

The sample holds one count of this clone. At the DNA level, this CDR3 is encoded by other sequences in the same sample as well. The CDR3 spells CAISGGQGGNTEAFF. The CDR3 DNA follows: TGTGCCATCAGTGGGGGACAGGGGGGGAACACTGAAGCTTTCTTT. The chain carries TRBV10-3 and TRBJ1-1; 11 bases agree with TRBD1. After removal of 4 bases from V and 1 base from J, the junction contained 2 bases not matched to a gene. This CDR3 contains 15 residues. Germline assignment: CDR1 ENHRY and CDR2 SYGVKD.

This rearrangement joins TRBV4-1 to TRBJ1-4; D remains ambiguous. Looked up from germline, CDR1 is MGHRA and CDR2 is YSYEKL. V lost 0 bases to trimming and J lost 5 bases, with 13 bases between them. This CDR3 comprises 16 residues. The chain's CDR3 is CASSQEGQRLNEKLFF. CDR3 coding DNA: TGCGCCAGCAGCCAAGAAGGCCAAAGACTGAATGAAAAACTGTTTTTT.

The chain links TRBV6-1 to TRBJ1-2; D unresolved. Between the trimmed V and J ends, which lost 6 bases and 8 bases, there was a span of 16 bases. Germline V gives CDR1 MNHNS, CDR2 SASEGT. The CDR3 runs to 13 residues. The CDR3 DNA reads TGTGCCAGCAGCCTGGGAGATCTAGGCGGCTACACCTTC. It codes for CASSLGDLGGYTF.

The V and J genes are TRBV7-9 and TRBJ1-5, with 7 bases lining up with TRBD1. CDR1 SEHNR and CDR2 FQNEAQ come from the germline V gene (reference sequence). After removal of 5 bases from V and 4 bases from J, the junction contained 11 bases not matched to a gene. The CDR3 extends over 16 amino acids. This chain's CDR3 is CASSPTQGGVNQPQHF. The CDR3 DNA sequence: TGTGCCAGCAGCCCTACCCAGGGGGGGGTTAATCAGCCCCAGCATTTT.

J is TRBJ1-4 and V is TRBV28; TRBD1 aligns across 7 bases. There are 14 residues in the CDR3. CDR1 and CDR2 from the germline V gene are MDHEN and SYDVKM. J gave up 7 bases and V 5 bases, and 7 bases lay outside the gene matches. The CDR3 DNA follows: TGTGCCAGCAGTCCTGGGACAGCGGGTGAAAAACTGTTTTTT. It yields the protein CASSPGTAGEKLFF.

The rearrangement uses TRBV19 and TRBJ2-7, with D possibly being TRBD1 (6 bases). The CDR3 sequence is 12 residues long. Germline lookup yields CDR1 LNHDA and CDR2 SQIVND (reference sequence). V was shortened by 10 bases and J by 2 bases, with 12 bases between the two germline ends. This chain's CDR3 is CATRGATYEQYF. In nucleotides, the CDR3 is TGTGCCACCAGGGGTGCCACCTACGAGCAGTACTTC.

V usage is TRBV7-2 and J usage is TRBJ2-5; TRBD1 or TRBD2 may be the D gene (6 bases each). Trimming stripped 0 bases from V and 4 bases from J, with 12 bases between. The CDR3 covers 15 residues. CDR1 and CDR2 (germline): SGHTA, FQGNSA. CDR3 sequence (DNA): TGTGCCAGCAGCTTAGCGCTGGGGGGCCGAGAGACCCAGTACTTC. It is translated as CASSLALGGRETQYF.

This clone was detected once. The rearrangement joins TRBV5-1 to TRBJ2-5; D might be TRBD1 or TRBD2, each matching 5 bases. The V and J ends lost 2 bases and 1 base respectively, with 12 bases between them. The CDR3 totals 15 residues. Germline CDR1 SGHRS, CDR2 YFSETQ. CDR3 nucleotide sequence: TGCGCCAGCAGCTTACAAGGGACGGGCCAAGAGACCCAGTACTTC. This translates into CASSLQGTGQETQYF. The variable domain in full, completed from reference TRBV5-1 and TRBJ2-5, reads KAGVTQTPRYLIKTRGQQVTLSCSPISGHRSVSWYQQTPGQGLQFLFEYFSETQRNKGNFPGRFSGRQFSNSRSEMNVSTLELGDSALYLCASSLQGTGQETQYFGPGTRLLVL.

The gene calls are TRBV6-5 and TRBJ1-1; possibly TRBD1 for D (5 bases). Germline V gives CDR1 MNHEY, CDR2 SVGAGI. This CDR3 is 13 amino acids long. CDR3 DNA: TGTGCAGTCGGGGGGGGAAGGGGTCCCGAAGCTTTCTTT. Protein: CAVGGGRGPEAFF.

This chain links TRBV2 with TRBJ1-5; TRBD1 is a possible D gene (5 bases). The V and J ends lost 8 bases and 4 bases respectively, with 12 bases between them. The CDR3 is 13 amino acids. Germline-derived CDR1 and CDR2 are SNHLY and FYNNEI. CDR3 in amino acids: CASVRDGNQPQHF. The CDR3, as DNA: TGTGCCAGCGTCCGGGACGGTAATCAGCCCCAGCATTTT.

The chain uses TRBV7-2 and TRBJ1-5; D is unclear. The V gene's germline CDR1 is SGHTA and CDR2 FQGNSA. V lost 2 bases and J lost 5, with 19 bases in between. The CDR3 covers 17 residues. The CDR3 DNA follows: TGTGCCAGCAGCTTAAGTTCCCAGGTCGTTAGGTATCAGCCCCAGCATTTT. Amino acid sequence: CASSLSSQVVRYQPQHF.

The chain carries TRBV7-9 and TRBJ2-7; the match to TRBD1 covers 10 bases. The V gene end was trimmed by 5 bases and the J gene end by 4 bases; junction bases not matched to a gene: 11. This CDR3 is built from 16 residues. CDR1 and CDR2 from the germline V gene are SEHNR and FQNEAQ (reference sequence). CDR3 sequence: CASSQRTGGVLYEQYF. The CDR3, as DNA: TGTGCCAGCAGCCAGAGGACAGGGGGGGTTTTGTACGAGCAGTACTTC.

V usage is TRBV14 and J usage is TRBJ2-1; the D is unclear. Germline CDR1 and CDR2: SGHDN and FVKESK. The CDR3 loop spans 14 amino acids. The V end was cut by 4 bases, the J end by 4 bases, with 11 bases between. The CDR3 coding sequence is TGTGCCAGCAGCCTGGCACGACATTACAATGAGCAGTTCTTC. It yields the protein CASSLARHYNEQFF.

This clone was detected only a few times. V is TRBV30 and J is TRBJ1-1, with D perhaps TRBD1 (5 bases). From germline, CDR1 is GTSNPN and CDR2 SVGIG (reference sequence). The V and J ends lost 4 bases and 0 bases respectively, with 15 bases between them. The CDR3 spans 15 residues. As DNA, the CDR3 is TGTGCCTGGACCCCGACAGCCAGCATGAACACTGAAGCTTTCTTT. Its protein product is CAWTPTASMNTEAFF. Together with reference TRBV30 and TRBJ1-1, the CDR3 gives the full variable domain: SQTIHQWPATLVQPVGSPLSLECTVEGTSNPNLYWYRQAAGRGLQLLFYSVGIGQISSEVPQNLSASRPQDRQFILSSKKLLLSDSGFYLCAWTPTASMNTEAFFGQGTRLTVV.

Here the CDR3 DNA reads TGTGCCAGCAGCTTAGAGAGGGGTGCGTATTTT. Protein sequence: CASSLERGAYF. The V gene is TRBV7-9, the J gene TRBJ2-3; D may correspond to TRBD1 or TRBD2 (5 bases each). The CDR3 is 11 amino acids. In germline, CDR1 is SEHNR, CDR2 FQNEAQ (reference sequence). The V gene lost 1 base and the J gene lost 14 bases, with 10 bases spanning the gap.

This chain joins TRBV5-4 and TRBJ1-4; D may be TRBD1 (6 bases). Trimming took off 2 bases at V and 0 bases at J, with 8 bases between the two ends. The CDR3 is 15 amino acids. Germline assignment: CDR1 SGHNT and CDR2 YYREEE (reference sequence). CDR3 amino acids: CASSLRGATNEKLFF. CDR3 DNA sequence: TGTGCCAGCAGCTTAAGGGGGGCAACTAATGAAAAACTGTTTTTT.

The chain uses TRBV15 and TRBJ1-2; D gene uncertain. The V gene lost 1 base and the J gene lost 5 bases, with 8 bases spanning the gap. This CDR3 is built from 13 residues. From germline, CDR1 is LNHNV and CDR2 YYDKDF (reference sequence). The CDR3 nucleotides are TGTGCCACCAGCAGAGCGGGGAGGTATGGCTACACCTTC. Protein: CATSRAGRYGYTF. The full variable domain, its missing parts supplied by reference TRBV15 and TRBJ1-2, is DAMVIQNPRYQVTQFGKPVTLSCSQTLNHNVMYWYQQKSSQAPKLLFHYYDKDFNNEADTPDNFQSRRPNTSFCFLDIRSPGLGDTAMYLCATSRAGRYGYTFGSGTRLTVV.

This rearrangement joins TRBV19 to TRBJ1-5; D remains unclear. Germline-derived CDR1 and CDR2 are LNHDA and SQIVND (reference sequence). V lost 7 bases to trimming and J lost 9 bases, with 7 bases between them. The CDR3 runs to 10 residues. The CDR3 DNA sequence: TGTGCCAGTAATTTGCGGCCCCAGCATTTT. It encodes CASNLRPQHF.